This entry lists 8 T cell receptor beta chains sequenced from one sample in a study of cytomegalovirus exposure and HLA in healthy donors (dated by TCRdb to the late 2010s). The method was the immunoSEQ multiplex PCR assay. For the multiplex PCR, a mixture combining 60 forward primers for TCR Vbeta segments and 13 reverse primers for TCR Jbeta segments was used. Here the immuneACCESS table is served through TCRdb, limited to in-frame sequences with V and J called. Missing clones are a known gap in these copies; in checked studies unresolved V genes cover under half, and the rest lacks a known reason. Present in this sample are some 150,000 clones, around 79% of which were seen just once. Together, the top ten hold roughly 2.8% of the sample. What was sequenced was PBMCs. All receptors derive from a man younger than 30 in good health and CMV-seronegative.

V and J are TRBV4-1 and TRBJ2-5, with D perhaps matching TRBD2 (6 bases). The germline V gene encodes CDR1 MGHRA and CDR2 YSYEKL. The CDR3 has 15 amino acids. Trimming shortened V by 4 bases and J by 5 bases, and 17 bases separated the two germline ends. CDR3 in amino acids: CASSPLERAEETQYF. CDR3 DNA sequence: TGCGCCAGCAGCCCCCTCGAGCGGGCCGAGGAGACCCAGTACTTC.

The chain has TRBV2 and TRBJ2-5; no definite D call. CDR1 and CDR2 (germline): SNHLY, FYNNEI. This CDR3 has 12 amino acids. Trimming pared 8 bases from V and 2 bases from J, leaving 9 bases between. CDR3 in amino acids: CASGRFQETQYF. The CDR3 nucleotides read TGTGCCAGCGGCAGATTTCAAGAGACCCAGTACTTC.

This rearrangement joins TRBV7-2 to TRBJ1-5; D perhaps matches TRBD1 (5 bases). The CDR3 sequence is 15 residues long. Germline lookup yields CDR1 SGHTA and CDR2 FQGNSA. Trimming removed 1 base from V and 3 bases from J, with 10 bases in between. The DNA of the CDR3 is TGTGCCAGCAGCTTAGAGACAGCTTTCAATCAGCCCCAGCATTTT. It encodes CASSLETAFNQPQHF.

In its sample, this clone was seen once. In nucleotides, the CDR3 is TGTGCCAGTAGTAAGGATGGGGGGACCTACGAGCAGTACTTC. Translated: CASSKDGGTYEQYF. The chain is built from TRBV19 and TRBJ2-7, with a weak D call TRBD2 (6 bases). Germline V CDR1 and CDR2: LNHDA, SQIVND (reference sequence). The length of the CDR3 is 14 residues. Trimming took 4 bases from V and 2 from J, leaving 12 bases between them.

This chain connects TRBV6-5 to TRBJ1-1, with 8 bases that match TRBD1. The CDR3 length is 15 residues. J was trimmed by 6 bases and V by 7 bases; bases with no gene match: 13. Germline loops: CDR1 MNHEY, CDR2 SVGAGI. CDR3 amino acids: CASTLNPGGAAEAFF. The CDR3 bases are TGTGCCAGCACTCTTAATCCAGGGGGCGCGGCTGAAGCTTTCTTT.

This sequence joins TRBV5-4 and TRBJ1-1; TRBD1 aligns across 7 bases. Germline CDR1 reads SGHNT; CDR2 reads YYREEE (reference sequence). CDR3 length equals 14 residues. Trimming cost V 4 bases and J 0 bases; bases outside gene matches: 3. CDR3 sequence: CASSQDRMNTEAFF. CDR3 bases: TGTGCCAGCAGCCAGGACAGGATGAACACTGAAGCTTTCTTT.

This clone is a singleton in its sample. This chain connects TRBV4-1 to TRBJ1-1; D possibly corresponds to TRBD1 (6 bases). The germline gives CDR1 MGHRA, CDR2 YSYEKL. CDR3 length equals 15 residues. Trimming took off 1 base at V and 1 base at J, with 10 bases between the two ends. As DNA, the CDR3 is TGCGCCAGCAGCCAAGTGCGGGGGGCGAACACTGAAGCTTTCTTT. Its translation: CASSQVRGANTEAFF.

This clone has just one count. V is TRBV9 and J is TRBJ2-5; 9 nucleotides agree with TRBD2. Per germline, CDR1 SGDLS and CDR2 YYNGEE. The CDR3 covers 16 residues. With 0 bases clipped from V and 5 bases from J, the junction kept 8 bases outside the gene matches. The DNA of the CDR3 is TGTGCCAGCAGCGTAGTTGCAGCGGGGGGCCAGGAGACCCAGTACTTC. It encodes CASSVVAAGGQETQYF. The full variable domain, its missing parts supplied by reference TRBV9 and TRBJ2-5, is DSGVTQTPKHLITATGQRVTLRCSPRSGDLSVYWYQQSLDQGLQFLIQYYNGEERAKGNILERFSAQQFPDLHSELNLSSLELGDSALYFCASSVVAAGGQETQYFGPGTRLLVL.